These T cell receptor beta chains were read from a single sample in a study of blood T cell repertoires in COVID-19. The protocol was immunoSEQ multiplex PCR, while the TCRdb copy is restricted to in-frame clones and leaves out a portion. The sample contains 130,000 or so clones, about 88% of which appear only once. The sequencing sample was made of peripheral blood. The receptors were gathered from a woman of 80 years or more with acute or convalescent COVID-19. The CDR3 runs from the conserved cysteine through the conserved F or W.

J gene: TRBJ1-2
V gene: TRBV5-6
CDR3 protein: CASSLAEGLSGYTF

J gene: TRBJ2-7
V gene: TRBV6-2/TRBV6-3
CDR3 protein: CASSQRAAGRYEQYF

J gene: TRBJ2-1
V gene: TRBV29-1
CDR3 protein: CSGWTPNRGAEQFF

J gene: TRBJ2-3
V gene: TRBV12-5
CDR3 protein: CASGSPLGLLTDTQYF

J gene: TRBJ2-7
V gene: TRBV10-1
CDR3 protein: CASTPGLAGCYEQYF

J gene: TRBJ1-6
V gene: TRBV24-1
CDR3 protein: CATSDGDRGPSSYNSPLHF

J gene: TRBJ2-2
V gene: TRBV27
CDR3 protein: CASGTGWAGTGELFF

J gene: TRBJ2-7
V gene: TRBV6-5
CDR3 protein: CASKEQTASYEQYF

J gene: TRBJ1-6
V gene: TRBV6-1
CDR3 protein: CASSDRNSPLHF

J gene: TRBJ1-1
V gene: TRBV5-5
CDR3 protein: CASSLHGGMNTEAFF

J gene: TRBJ2-7
V gene: TRBV29-1
CDR3 protein: CSVPKQGGSYEQYF

J gene: TRBJ1-5
V gene: TRBV9
CDR3 protein: CASSATGRKDQPQHF

J gene: TRBJ2-2
V gene: TRBV3-1/TRBV3-2
CDR3 protein: CASSQDPRSGELFF

J gene: TRBJ2-5
V gene: TRBV7-6
CDR3 protein: CASSLGRGYQETQYF

J gene: TRBJ2-2
V gene: TRBV2
CDR3 protein: CASSVTSGMKTGELFF

J gene: TRBJ2-7
V gene: TRBV2
CDR3 protein: CASRGGANYEQYF

J gene: TRBJ2-7
V gene: TRBV18
CDR3 protein: CASSPSQGYREQYF

J gene: TRBJ1-6
V gene: TRBV6-2/TRBV6-3
CDR3 protein: CASSYSDRGRSPLHF

J gene: TRBJ1-1
V gene: TRBV6-2/TRBV6-3
CDR3 protein: CASSLPTGGRSTEAFF

J gene: TRBJ1-6
V gene: TRBV6-5
CDR3 protein: CASSYSGGLDSPLHF

J gene: TRBJ2-7
V gene: TRBV9
CDR3 protein: CASSVVCRSSYEQYF

J gene: TRBJ2-1
V gene: TRBV29-1
CDR3 protein: CSVKTSGGAEEQFF

J gene: TRBJ2-5
V gene: TRBV5-4
CDR3 protein: CASSSPDRVGETQYF

J gene: TRBJ2-7
V gene: TRBV9
CDR3 protein: CASSIGPGQGGKNEQYF

J gene: TRBJ2-7
V gene: TRBV5-4
CDR3 protein: CASTFWDTGPSSYEQYF

J gene: TRBJ1-2
V gene: TRBV3-1/TRBV3-2
CDR3 protein: CASSFQGDRGEGYTF

J gene: TRBJ2-7
V gene: TRBV5-1
CDR3 protein: CASSLGWRGLSSYEQYF

J gene: TRBJ2-1
V gene: TRBV30
CDR3 protein: CARASGLVSRSEQFF

J gene: TRBJ1-2
V gene: TRBV12-3/TRBV12-4
CDR3 protein: CASSFDGNYGYTF

J gene: TRBJ1-4
V gene: TRBV7-2
CDR3 protein: CASSRGGEKLFF

J gene: TRBJ2-7
V gene: TRBV5-6
CDR3 protein: CASSGDFYEQYF

J gene: TRBJ2-1
V gene: TRBV19
CDR3 protein: CASSPRGAGGFNEQFF

J gene: TRBJ2-1
V gene: TRBV19
CDR3 protein: CASSPRRTSGGSDEQFF

J gene: TRBJ2-5
V gene: TRBV7-9
CDR3 protein: CASSLGQGAQYF

J gene: TRBJ1-3
V gene: TRBV7-7
CDR3 protein: CASSPSRIGNTIYF

J gene: TRBJ2-1
V gene: TRBV7-8
CDR3 protein: CASSPRQGNDEQFF

J gene: TRBJ2-1
V gene: TRBV19
CDR3 protein: CASSIGTSGGPPQFF

J gene: TRBJ1-5
V gene: TRBV19
CDR3 protein: CASSIDLAGNQPQHF

J gene: TRBJ2-6
V gene: TRBV6-8
CDR3 protein: CASSYSRGPGANVLTF

J gene: TRBJ1-3
V gene: TRBV11-2
CDR3 protein: CASSLRGTYGNTIYF

J gene: TRBJ1-1
V gene: TRBV7-2
CDR3 protein: CASSLNRAGRTEAFF

J gene: TRBJ2-1
V gene: TRBV5-6
CDR3 protein: CASSLGISGEYNEQFF

J gene: TRBJ2-7
V gene: TRBV14
CDR3 protein: CASSQDSMARLAAHSYEQYF

J gene: TRBJ1-5
V gene: TRBV7-9
CDR3 protein: CASSLDTPSNQPQHF

J gene: TRBJ2-1
V gene: TRBV9
CDR3 protein: CASTEREGSSYNEQFF

J gene: TRBJ2-5
V gene: TRBV5-5
CDR3 protein: CASRLTSGQQETQYF

J gene: TRBJ2-3
V gene: TRBV5-1
CDR3 protein: CASRRQRERDTQYF

J gene: TRBJ2-1
V gene: TRBV5-4
CDR3 protein: CASSADSYNEQFF

J gene: TRBJ1-2
V gene: TRBV29-1
CDR3 protein: CSVPPTGTYGYTF

J gene: TRBJ1-5
V gene: TRBV29-1
CDR3 protein: CSVQDTPNQPQHF

J gene: TRBJ1-3
V gene: TRBV5-6
CDR3 protein: CASSVYRGSGNTIYF

J gene: TRBJ1-4
V gene: TRBV2
CDR3 protein: CAGGDGPTNEKLFF